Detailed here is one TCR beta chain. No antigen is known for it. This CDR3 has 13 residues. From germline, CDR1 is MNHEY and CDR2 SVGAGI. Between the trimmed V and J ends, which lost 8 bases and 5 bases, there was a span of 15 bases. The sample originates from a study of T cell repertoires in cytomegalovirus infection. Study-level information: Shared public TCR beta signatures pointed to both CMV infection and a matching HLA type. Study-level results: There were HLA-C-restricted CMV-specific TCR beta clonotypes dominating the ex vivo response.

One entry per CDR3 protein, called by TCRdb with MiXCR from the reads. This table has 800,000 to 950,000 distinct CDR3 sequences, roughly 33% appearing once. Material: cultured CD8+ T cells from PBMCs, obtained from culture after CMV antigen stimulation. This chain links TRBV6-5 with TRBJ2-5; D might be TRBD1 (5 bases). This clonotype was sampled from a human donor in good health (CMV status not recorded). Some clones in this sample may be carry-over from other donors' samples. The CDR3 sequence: CASGWARAETQYF. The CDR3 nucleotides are TGTGCCAGCGGTTGGGCCAGGGCCGAGACCCAGTACTTC.